This T cell receptor (beta chain) is from a study of OX40 agonist ivuxolimab in advanced cancers. Study-wide background: Previous treatment with anti-PD-1, anti-PD-L1 or anti-CTLA-4 therapy was allowed; under 50% had received some.

A remark on this clone: Its antigen remains unknown.

People who had autoimmune disease history or systemic immunosuppression were excluded. Germline lookup yields CDR1 MNHNS and CDR2 SASEGT. The CDR3 spans 17 residues. V shed 2 bases and J 2 bases; nucleotides not matched to a gene: 9. Regarding the study as a whole: Clonal expansion by week 6 occurred in CD4+ and CD8+ blood T cells (at 0.1 to 3.0 mg/kg).

The protocol was immunoSEQ multiplex PCR, while the TCRdb copy is restricted to in-frame clones and leaves out a portion. The sample consists of some 48,000 clones, about 81% of them appearing once. The sample here was CD4+ or CD8+ T cells sorted from blood, taken in a trial of the OX40 agonist ivuxolimab. The V gene is TRBV6-1, the J gene TRBJ1-3; 7 bases map to TRBD1. This receptor was identified in an adult with an advanced solid tumor such as melanoma, head and neck, liver or kidney cancer. CDR3 bases: TGTGCCAGCAGTGAAACATTGTATGGACAGGCTGGAAACACCATATATTTT. This translates into CASSETLYGQAGNTIYF.